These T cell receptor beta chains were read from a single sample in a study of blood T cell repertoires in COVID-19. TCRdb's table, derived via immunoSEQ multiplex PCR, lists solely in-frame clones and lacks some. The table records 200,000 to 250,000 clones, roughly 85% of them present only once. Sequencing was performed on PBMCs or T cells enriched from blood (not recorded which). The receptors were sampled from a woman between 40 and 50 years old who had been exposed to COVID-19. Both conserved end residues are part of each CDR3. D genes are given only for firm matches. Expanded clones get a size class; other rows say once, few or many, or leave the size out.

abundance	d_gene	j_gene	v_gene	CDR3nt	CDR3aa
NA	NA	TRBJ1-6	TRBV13	TGTGCCAGCAGCTTAATGGGCCTAGGCAGGGGCCTTGCCTTCGGCTCACCCCTCCACTTT	CASSLMGLGRGLAFGSPLHF
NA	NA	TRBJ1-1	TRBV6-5	TGTGCCAGCAGTTACTCGCCCAGGGGATTTCATGAAGCTTTCTTT	CASSYSPRGFHEAFF
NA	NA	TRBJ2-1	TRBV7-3	TGTGCCAGCAGCCCGATAGGCGGGTCCTCCTACAATGAGCAGTTCTTC	CASSPIGGSSYNEQFF
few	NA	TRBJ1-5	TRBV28	TGTGCCAGCAGCCACCCTCGGGACAACAATCAGCCCCAGCATTTT	CASSHPRDNNQPQHF
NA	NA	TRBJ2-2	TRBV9	TGTGCCAGCAGCGCAAACACCGGGGAGCTGTTTTTT	CASSANTGELFF
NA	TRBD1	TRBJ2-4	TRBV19	TGTGCCAGTAGTATCGAAGGGGGCCCTGGGGCCAAAAACATTCAGTACTTC	CASSIEGGPGAKNIQYF
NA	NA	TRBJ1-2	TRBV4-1	TGCGCCAGCAGCCAAGATGGGCAGGGGATCTATGGCTACACCTTC	CASSQDGQGIYGYTF
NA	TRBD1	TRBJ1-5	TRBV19	TGTGCCAGTAGTATAGCTTCGTCGACAGGGGAAATCAATCAGCCCCAGCATTTT	CASSIASSTGEINQPQHF
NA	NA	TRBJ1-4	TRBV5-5	TGTGCCAGCAGCTCGTCAACTAATGAAAAACTGTTTTTT	CASSSSTNEKLFF
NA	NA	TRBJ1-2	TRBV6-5	TGTGCCAGCAGTTACACACGTCGTTATGGCTACACCTTC	CASSYTRRYGYTF
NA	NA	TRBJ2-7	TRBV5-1	TGCGCCAGCAGCCCGGGGTCCTACGAGCAGTACTTC	CASSPGSYEQYF
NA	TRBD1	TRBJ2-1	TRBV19	TGTGCCAGTAGCCTCAGAGGGGGCGTTGGGCAGTTCTTC	CASSLRGGVGQFF
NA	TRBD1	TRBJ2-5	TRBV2	TGTGCCAGCAAGCAGACAGGGGGTCTAGAGACCCAGTACTTC	CASKQTGGLETQYF
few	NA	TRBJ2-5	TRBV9	TGTGCCAGCAGCGTAGGGACAATGCAAGAGACCCAGTACTTC	CASSVGTMQETQYF
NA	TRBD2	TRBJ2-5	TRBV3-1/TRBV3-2	TGTGCCAGCAGCCAACCTGGGGCTAGCGGAAAGACCCAGTACTTC	CASSQPGASGKTQYF
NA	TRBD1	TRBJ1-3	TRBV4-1	TGCGCCAGCAGCCAAGATGGGGACAGTGACGGAGGAAACACCATATATTTT	CASSQDGDSDGGNTIYF
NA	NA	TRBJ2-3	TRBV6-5	TGTGCCAGCAGCCAAGGAGCTTCCACAGATACGCAGTATTTT	CASSQGASTDTQYF
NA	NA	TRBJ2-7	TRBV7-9	TGTGCCAGCAGCTTGGGGACTTCATTCTACGAGCAGTACTTC	CASSLGTSFYEQYF
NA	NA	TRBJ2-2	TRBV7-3	TGTGCCAGCAGCCCATCTTCGGTCGGGGAGCTGTTTTTT	CASSPSSVGELFF
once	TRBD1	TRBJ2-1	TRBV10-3	TGTGCCATCAGTGAGTCGACGGGCAGGGGGCGGACATCGAGCTCCTACAATGAGCAGTTCTTC	CAISESTGRGRTSSSYNEQFF
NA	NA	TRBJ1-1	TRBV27	TGTGCCAGCAGTTTTGAGGGTACTGAAGCTTTCTTT	CASSFEGTEAFF
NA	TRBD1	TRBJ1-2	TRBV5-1	TGCGCCAGCAGCTTGGGTGCCGGACAGGACTATGGCTACACCTTC	CASSLGAGQDYGYTF
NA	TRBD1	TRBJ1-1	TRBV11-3	TGTGCCAGCAGTTCACAGGGGGGCACTGAAGCTTTCTTT	CASSSQGGTEAFF
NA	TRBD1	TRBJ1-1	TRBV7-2	TGTGCCAGCAGCCTACAGGGGGCCGGCACTGAAGCTTTCTTT	CASSLQGAGTEAFF
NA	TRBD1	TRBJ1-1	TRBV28	TGTGCCAGCAGTTCCGGGACAGGAGGATGGACTGAAGCTTTCTTT	CASSSGTGGWTEAFF
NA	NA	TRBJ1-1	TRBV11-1	TGTGCCAGCAGCCACGACGGGAGCAGTCGGGCTGAAGCTTTCTTT	CASSHDGSSRAEAFF
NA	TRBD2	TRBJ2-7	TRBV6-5	TGTGCCAGCAGTTACGCTGTGGGTGGGAGGGGTTACGAGCAGTACTTC	CASSYAVGGRGYEQYF
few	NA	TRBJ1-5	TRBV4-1	TGCGCCAGCAGCCAAGATGTGAGGGGGGGCATCAATCAGCCCCAGCATTTT	CASSQDVRGGINQPQHF
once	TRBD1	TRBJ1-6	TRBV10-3	TGTGCCATCAGCCGACAGGGGGCGCATGGTCGGAATTCACCCCTCCACTTT	CAISRQGAHGRNSPLHF
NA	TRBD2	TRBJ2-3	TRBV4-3	TGCGCCAGCAGCCAAGAGTCGGGCGGGGGGGCGCGAGATACGCAGTATTTT	CASSQESGGGARDTQYF
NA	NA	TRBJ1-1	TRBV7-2	TGTGCCAGCAGCCCTAGGGAGGGGGGTGAAGCTTTCTTT	CASSPREGGEAFF
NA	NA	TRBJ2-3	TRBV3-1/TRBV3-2	TGTGCCAGCAGCCGGGCTAGCGTTAGCACAGATACGCAGTATTTT	CASSRASVSTDTQYF
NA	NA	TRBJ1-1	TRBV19	TGTGCCAGTAGTATGAACAGTTACACTGAAGCTTTCTTT	CASSMNSYTEAFF
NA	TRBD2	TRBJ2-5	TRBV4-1	TGCGCCAGCAGCCAAAGGGGACTAGCGGGGGGACCACAAGAGACCCAGTACTTC	CASSQRGLAGGPQETQYF
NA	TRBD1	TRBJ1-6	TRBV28	TGTGCCAGCAGTTTGGCAGGGGGGCATAATTCACCCCTCCACTTT	CASSLAGGHNSPLHF
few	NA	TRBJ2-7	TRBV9	TGTGCCAGCAGCGTAGCGGCAGGAACTCTCTACGAGCAGTACTTC	CASSVAAGTLYEQYF
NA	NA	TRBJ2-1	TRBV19	TGTGCCACGCTACTAGCACAGGAGCAGTTCTTC	CATLLAQEQFF
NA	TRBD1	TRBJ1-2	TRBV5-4	TGTGCCAGCAGCTTGAACCAGGGGGACTATGGCTACACCTTC	CASSLNQGDYGYTF
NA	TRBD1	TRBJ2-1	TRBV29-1	TGCAGCGCCGATCAGGGGGTCGGATCCTACAATGAGCAGTTCTTC	CSADQGVGSYNEQFF
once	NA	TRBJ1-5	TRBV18	TGTGCCAGCTCACCTTCTCAGGAGGGTCAGCCCCAGCATTTT	CASSPSQEGQPQHF